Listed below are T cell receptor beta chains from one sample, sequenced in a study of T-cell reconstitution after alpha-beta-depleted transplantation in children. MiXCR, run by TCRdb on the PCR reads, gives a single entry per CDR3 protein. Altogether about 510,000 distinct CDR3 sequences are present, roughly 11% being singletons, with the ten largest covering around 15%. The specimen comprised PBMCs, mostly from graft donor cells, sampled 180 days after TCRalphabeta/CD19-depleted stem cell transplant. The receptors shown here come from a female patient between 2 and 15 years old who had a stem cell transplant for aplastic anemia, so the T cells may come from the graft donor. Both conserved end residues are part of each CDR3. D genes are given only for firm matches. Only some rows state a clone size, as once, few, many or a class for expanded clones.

CASSFTIDRSNTGELFF | TGTGCCAGCAGTTTTACTATCGACAGGTCCAACACCGGGGAGCTGTTTTTT | - | TRBJ2-2 | TRBV5-6 | -
CASSVPLTSGMGYNEQFF | TGTGCCAGCAGCGTCCCCCTGACTAGCGGGATGGGTTACAATGAGCAGTTCTTC | few | TRBJ2-1 | TRBV9 | TRBD2
CASSPRTSDTDTQYF | TGCGCCAGCAGCCCTAGGACTAGCGACACAGATACGCAGTATTTT | - | TRBJ2-3 | TRBV5-1 | TRBD2
CSATLDSPRVGNSPLHF | TGCAGTGCCACACTCGACAGCCCTCGCGTCGGGAATTCACCCCTCCACTTT | few | TRBJ1-6 | TRBV20-1 | -
CVCTGSDEKLFF | TGCGTATGCACAGGGTCGGATGAAAAACTGTTTTTT | - | TRBJ1-4 | TRBV20-1 | -
CSAQLSGGIQYF | TGCAGTGCGCAATTGTCTGGGGGCATTCAGTACTTC | many | TRBJ2-4 | TRBV20-1 | -
CASSQEPGHSTEAFF | TGCGCCAGCAGCCAAGAACCGGGACATAGTACTGAAGCTTTCTTT | - | TRBJ1-1 | TRBV4-3 | -
CASSLTGLAGPEAFF | TGTGCCAGCAGCCTAACAGGGTTGGCCGGGCCTGAAGCTTTCTTT | - | TRBJ1-1 | TRBV7-2 | -
CASSLYQGPFSGNTIYF | TGTGCCAGCAGTCTCTACCAGGGGCCGTTCTCTGGAAACACCATATATTTT | - | TRBJ1-3 | TRBV28 | -
CASSLSRMRLADYNEQFF | TGCGCCAGCAGCTTATCTAGGATGAGGCTAGCGGACTACAATGAGCAGTTCTTC | few | TRBJ2-1 | TRBV5-1 | TRBD2
CASSLGLAGGPYKQYF | TGTGCCAGCAGTTTAGGACTAGCGGGAGGGCCGTACAAGCAGTACTTC | - | TRBJ2-7 | TRBV28 | TRBD2
CASSNKPTHGQGRPYEQYF | TGTGCCAGCAGCAACAAACCGACCCATGGACAGGGGAGACCCTACGAGCAGTACTTC | - | TRBJ2-7 | TRBV21-1 | -
CATSSWTGSSGNTIYF | TGTGCCACCAGCTCCTGGACAGGATCCTCTGGAAACACCATATATTTT | few | TRBJ1-3 | TRBV15 | TRBD1
CASSLVGGTAYNEQFF | TGCGCCAGCAGCTTGGTTGGCGGGACCGCCTACAATGAGCAGTTCTTC | few | TRBJ2-1 | TRBV5-1 | -
CASSLAAGEAFF | TGTGCCAGCAGCTTGGCGGCAGGTGAAGCTTTCTTT | few | TRBJ1-1 | TRBV5-5 | -
CASSPGGPNTEAFF | TGCGCCAGCAGCCCGGGTGGCCCGAACACTGAAGCTTTCTTT | - | TRBJ1-1 | TRBV5-1 | -
CASSLRTAGTFF | TGTGCCAGCAGTTTAAGGACAGCCGGAACTTTCTTT | - | TRBJ1-1 | TRBV12-3/TRBV12-4 | -
CASSWGLASYEQYF | TGTGCCAGCAGCTGGGGGCTAGCGTCCTACGAGCAGTACTTC | few | TRBJ2-7 | TRBV28 | -
CASRADDRGTEAFF | TGTGCCAGCAGGGCCGACGACAGGGGAACTGAAGCTTTCTTT | few | TRBJ1-1 | TRBV6-1 | TRBD1
CSVYWAGGTDTQYF | TGCAGCGTTTACTGGGCGGGAGGCACAGATACGCAGTATTTT | - | TRBJ2-3 | TRBV29-1 | TRBD2
CASSGQGGDQPQHF | TGTGCCAGCAGCGGACAGGGTGGGGATCAGCCCCAGCATTTT | few | TRBJ1-5 | TRBV6-4 | TRBD1
CASSLRYGDTGELFF | TGTGCCAGCAGTTTAAGGTACGGCGACACCGGGGAGCTGTTTTTT | - | TRBJ2-2 | TRBV12-3/TRBV12-4 | -
CSVLQGYGYTF | TGCAGCGTCCTACAGGGCTATGGCTACACCTTC | few | TRBJ1-2 | TRBV29-1 | -
CSAGRDNYGYTF | TGCAGTGCTGGACGGGACAACTATGGCTACACCTTC | - | TRBJ1-2 | TRBV20-1 | -
CSTLGDLETQYF | TGCAGTACCTTAGGGGACCTAGAGACCCAGTACTTC | - | TRBJ2-5 | TRBV20-1 | -
CASSTGQGAETQYF | TGTGCCAGCAGCACCGGACAGGGGGCTGAGACCCAGTACTTC | few | TRBJ2-5 | TRBV11-3 | TRBD1
CASSRGTAPYGYTF | TGTGCCAGCAGCAGAGGGACAGCCCCTTATGGCTACACCTTC | - | TRBJ1-2 | TRBV7-6 | TRBD1
CASTYVAGSSYEQYF | TGTGCCAGCACTTACGTAGCGGGAAGCTCCTACGAGCAGTACTTC | - | TRBJ2-7 | TRBV28 | TRBD2
CASSYGQGAWGANVLTF | TGTGCCAGCAGTTACGGTCAGGGGGCTTGGGGGGCCAACGTCCTGACTTTC | few | TRBJ2-6 | TRBV6-5 | TRBD1
CASSLDWRNGNYGYTF | TGTGCCAGCAGCTTAGACTGGAGGAACGGAAACTATGGCTACACCTTC | - | TRBJ1-2 | TRBV7-2 | -
CSAPTGGFYGYTF | TGCAGTGCCCCGACAGGGGGATTCTATGGCTACACCTTC | many | TRBJ1-2 | TRBV20-1 | TRBD1